This T cell receptor beta chain was recorded in a study of shared clonotypes between healthy human individuals. The repertoire was sequenced with immunoSEQ multiplex PCR; TCRdb's copy has only in-frame clones and lacks some. The sample lists approximately 1,000,000 clones; 77% were seen once. With regard to this clone: Antigen unknown.

V was shortened by 6 bases and J by 6 bases, with 16 bases between the two germline ends. The CDR3 sequence is 14 residues long. Germline assignment: CDR1 SNHLY and CDR2 FYNNEI. The study, taken as a whole, reports: Several donors held 5% to 5.5% of naive CD4 clonotypes in common.

The TCR comes from a man aged 18 to 30 in good health. Some clones in this sample may be carry-over from other donors' samples. The chain links TRBV2 to TRBJ2-3, with a tentative D call TRBD1 (6 bases). What was sequenced was memory CD4+ T cells from PBMCs. Subset reported: CD45RA-negative fraction. CDR3 protein: CASSVSGGVDTQYF. Written as DNA, the CDR3 is TGTGCCAGCAGCGTCTCTGGGGGCGTGGATACGCAGTATTTT.